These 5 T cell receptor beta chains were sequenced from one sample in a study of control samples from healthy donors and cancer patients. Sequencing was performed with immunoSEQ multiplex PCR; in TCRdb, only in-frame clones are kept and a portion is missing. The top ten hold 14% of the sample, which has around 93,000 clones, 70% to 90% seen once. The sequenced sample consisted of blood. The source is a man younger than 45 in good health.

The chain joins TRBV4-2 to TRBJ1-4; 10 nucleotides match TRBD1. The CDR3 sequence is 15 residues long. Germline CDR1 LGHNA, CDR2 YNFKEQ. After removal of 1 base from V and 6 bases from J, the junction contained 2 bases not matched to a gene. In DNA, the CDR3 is TGTGCCAGCAGCCAAGGAGGGACAGGGGATGAAAAACTGTTTTTT. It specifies CASSQGGTGDEKLFF.

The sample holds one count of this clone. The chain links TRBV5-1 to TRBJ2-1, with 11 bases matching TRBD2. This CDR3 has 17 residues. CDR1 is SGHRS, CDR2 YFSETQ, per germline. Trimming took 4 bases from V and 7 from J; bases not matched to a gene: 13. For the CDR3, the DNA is TGCGCCAGCAGCCAAACTCCGGGCACTAGCGGGAGAAATGAGCAGTTCTTC. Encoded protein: CASSQTPGTSGRNEQFF.

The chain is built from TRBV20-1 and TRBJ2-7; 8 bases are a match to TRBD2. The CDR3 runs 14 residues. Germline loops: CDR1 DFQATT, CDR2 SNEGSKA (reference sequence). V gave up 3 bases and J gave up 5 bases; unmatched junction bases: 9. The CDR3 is CSASEAGVGDEQYF. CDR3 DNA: TGCAGTGCTAGTGAAGCGGGAGTAGGCGACGAGCAGTACTTC.

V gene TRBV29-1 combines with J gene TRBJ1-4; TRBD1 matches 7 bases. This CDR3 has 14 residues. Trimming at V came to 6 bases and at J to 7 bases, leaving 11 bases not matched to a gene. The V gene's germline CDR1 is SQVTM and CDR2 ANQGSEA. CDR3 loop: CSVGKGAGGEKLFF. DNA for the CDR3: TGCAGCGTCGGGAAGGGGGCCGGGGGTGAAAAACTGTTTTTT.

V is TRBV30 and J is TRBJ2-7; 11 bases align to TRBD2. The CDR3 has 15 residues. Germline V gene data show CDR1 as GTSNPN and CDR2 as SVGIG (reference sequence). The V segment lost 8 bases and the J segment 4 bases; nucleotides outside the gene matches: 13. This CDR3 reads CAGAGGLADLYEQYF. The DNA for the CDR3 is TGTGCCGGCGCGGGGGGACTAGCGGACCTGTACGAGCAGTACTTC.